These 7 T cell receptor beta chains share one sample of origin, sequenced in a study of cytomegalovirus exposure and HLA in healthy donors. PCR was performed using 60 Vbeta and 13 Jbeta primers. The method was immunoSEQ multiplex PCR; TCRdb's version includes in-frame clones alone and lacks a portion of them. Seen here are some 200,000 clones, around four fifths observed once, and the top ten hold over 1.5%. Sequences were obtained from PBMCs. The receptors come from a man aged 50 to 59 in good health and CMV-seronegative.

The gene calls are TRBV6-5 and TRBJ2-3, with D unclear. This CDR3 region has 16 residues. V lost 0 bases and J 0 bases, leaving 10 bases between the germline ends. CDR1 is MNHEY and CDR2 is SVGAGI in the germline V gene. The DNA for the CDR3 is TGTGCCAGCAGTTACTCGCCAGGAAGAAGCACAGATACGCAGTATTTT. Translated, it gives CASSYSPGRSTDTQYF.

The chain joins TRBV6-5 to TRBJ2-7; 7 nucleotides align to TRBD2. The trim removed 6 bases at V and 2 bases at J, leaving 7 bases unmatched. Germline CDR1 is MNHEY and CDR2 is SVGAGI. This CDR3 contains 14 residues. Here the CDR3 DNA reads TGTGCCAGCAGGGGAGGGAGAATCCCCTACGAGCAGTACTTC. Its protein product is CASRGGRIPYEQYF.

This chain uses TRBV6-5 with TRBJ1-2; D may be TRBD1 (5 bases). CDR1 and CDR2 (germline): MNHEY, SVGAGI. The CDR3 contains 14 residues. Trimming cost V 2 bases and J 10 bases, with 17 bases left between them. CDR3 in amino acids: CASSYRWGTLDYTF. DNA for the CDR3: TGTGCCAGCAGTTACAGGTGGGGCACCTTAGACTACACCTTC.

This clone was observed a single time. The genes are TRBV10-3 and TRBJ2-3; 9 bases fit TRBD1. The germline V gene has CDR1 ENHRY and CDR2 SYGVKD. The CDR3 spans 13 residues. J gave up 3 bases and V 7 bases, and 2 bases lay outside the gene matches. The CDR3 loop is CAIKGQGTDTQYF. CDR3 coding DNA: TGTGCCATCAAAGGACAGGGGACAGATACGCAGTATTTT.

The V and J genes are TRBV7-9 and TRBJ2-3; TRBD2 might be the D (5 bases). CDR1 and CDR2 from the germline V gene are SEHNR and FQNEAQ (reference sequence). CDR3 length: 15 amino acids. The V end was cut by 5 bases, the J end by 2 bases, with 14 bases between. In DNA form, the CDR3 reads TGTGCCAGCAGCCCTGGACTGGAGGTCACAGATACGCAGTATTTT. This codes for CASSPGLEVTDTQYF. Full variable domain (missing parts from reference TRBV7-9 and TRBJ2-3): DTGVSQNPRHKITKRGQNVTFRCDPISEHNRLYWYRQTLGQGPEFLTYFQNEAQLEKSRLLSDRFSAERPKGSFSTLEIQRTEQGDSAMYLCASSPGLEVTDTQYFGPGTRLTVL.

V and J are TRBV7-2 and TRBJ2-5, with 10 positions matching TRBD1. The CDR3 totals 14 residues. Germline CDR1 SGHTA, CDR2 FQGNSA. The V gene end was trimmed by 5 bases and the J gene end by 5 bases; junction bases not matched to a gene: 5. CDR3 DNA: TGTGCCAGCAGCGCAGACAGGGGGCTGGAGACCCAGTACTTC. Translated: CASSADRGLETQYF. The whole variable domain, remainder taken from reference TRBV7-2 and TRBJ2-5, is GAGVSQSPSNKVTEKGKDVELRCDPISGHTALYWYRQSLGQGLEFLIYFQGNSAPDKSGLPSDRFSAERTGGSVSTLTIQRTQQEDSAVYLCASSADRGLETQYFGPGTRLLVL.

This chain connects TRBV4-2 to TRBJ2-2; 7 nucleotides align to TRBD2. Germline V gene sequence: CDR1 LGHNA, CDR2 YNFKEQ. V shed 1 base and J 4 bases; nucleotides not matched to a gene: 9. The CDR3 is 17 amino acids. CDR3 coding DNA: TGTGCCAGCAGCCAAGTCGGGCTAGCGGACGCCACCGGGGAGCTGTTTTTT. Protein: CASSQVGLADATGELFF.